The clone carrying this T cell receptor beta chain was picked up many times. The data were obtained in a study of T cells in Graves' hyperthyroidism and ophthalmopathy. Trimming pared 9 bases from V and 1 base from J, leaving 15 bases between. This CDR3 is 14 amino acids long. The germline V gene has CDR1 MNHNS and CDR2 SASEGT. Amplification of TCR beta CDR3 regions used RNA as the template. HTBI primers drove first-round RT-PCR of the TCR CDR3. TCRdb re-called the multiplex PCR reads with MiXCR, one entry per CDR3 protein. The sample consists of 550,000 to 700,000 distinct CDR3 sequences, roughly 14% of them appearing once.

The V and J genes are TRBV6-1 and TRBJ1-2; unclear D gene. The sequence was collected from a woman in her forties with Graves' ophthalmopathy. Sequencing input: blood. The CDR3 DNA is TGTGCCAGTTCCAACGGACCGATTAACTATGGCTACACCTTC. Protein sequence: CASSNGPINYGYTF.